This T cell receptor (beta chain) appears in the sequencing data of a study of blood T cell repertoires in COVID-19. TCRdb's copy holds only in-frame clones and misses some; the assay was immunoSEQ multiplex PCR. The table includes approximately 59,000 clones, around 90% detected once. Germline CDR1 reads SGHTA; CDR2 reads FQGTGA. The CDR3 has 15 residues. The V gene lost 6 bases and the J gene lost 2 bases, with 16 bases spanning the gap. The sequence was collected from a human donor in a cohort sampled during active COVID-19. The chain employs TRBV7-3 and TRBJ2-5; weak D call: TRBD1 (7 bases). The material sequenced was peripheral blood. The CDR3: CASSPSGGPQETQYF. The CDR3 bases are TGTGCCAGCAGTCCGTCAGGGGGGCCACAAGAGACCCAGTACTTC.